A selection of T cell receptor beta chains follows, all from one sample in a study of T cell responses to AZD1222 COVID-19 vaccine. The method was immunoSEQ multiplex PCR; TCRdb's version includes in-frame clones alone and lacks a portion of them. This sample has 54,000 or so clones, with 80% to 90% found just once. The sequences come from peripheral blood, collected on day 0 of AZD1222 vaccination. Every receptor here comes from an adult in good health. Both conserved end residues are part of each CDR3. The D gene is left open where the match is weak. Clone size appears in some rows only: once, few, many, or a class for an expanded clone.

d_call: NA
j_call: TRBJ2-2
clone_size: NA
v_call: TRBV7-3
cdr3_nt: TGTGCCAGTAAGGACTCTTACACCGGGGAGCTGTTTTTT
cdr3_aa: CASKDSYTGELFF

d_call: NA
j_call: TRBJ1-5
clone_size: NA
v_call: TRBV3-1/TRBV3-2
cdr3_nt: TGTGCCAGCAGCCTCAAGAATCAGCCCCAGCATTTT
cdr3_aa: CASSLKNQPQHF

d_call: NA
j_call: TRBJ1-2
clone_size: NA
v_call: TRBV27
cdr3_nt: TGTGCCAGCAGGGGACATAACTATGGCTACACCTTC
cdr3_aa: CASRGHNYGYTF

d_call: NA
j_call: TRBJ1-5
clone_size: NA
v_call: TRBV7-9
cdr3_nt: TGTGCCAGCAGCTTTGGTGCGGGTCAGCCCCAGCATTTT
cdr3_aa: CASSFGAGQPQHF

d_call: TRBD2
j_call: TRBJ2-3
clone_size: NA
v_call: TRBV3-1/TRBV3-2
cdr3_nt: TGTGCCAGCAGTCCGATCCCTCAACTAAGCGGGAGTACAGATACGCAGTATTTT
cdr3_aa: CASSPIPQLSGSTDTQYF

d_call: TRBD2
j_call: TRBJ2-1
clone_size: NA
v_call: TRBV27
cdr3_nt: TGTGCCAGCAGTCCCAGGACTAGCGGGGCCTACAATGAGCAGTTCTTC
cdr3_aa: CASSPRTSGAYNEQFF

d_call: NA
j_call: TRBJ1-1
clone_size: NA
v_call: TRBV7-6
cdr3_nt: TGTGCCAGCAGCTTAGCGAGGACCTCTGAAGCTTTCTTT
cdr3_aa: CASSLARTSEAFF

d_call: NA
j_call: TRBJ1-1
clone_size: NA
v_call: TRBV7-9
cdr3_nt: TGTGCCAGCAGCACCCTGTCTCGGACTGAAGCTTTCTTT
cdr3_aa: CASSTLSRTEAFF

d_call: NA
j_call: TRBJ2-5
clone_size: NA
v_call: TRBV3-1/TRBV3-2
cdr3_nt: TGTGCCAGCAGCCCGGGTGGAGGGGGAAGGGGCCAAGAGACCCAGTACTTC
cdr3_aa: CASSPGGGGRGQETQYF

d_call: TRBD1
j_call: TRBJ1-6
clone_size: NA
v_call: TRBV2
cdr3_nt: TGTGCCAGCAGTGAGGACAGGGGGAGGAATTCACCCCTCCACTTT
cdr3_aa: CASSEDRGRNSPLHF

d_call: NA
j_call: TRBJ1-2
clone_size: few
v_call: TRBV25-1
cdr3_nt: TGTGCCAGCAGTGGGACTGGGGGAGGCTACACCTTC
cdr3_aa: CASSGTGGGYTF

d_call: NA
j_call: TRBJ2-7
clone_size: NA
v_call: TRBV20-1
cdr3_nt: TGCAGTGCTGCTCATACCTACGAGCAGTACTTC
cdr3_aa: CSAAHTYEQYF

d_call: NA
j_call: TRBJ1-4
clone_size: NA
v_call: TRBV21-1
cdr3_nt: TGTGCCAGCAGCAAAGGGCAGCGCCGGAATGAAAAACTGTTTTTT
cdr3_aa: CASSKGQRRNEKLFF

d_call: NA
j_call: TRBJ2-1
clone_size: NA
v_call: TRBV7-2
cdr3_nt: TGTGCCAGCAGCCCGAGCGGGCCTTACAATGAGCAGTTCTTC
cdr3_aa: CASSPSGPYNEQFF

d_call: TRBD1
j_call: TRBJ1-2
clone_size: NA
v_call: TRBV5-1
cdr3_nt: TGCGCCAGCAGCTATGGAGGGGGCGCAAACTATGGCTACACCTTC
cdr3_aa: CASSYGGGANYGYTF

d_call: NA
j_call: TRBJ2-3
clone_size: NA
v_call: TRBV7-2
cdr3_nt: TGTGCCAGCAGCGTATTTATCCCAGATACGCAGTATTTT
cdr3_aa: CASSVFIPDTQYF

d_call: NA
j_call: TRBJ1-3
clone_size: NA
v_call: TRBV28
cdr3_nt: TGTGCCAGCAGCTCCCCCGCCTCCGGCGGAAACACCATATATTTT
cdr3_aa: CASSSPASGGNTIYF

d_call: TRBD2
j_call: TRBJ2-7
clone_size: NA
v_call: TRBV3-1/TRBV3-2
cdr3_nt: TGTGCCAGCAGCCAAGACTTAGCGGGAGGTCGGGAGCAGTACTTC
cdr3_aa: CASSQDLAGGREQYF

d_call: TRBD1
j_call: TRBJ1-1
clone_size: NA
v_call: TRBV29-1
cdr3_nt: TGCAGCGTTGGGGGGGGACAGGGCATTCGCACTGAAGCTTTCTTT
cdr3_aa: CSVGGGQGIRTEAFF

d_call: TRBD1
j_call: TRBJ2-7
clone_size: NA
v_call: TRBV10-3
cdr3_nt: TGTGCCATCACCCCAGAGGACAGGGGACCCTACGAGCAGTACTTC
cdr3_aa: CAITPEDRGPYEQYF

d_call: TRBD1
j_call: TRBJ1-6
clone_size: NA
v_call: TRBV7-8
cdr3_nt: TGTGCCAGCAGCTTAATGACAGGGGGCGATTCACCCCTCCACTTT
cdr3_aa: CASSLMTGGDSPLHF

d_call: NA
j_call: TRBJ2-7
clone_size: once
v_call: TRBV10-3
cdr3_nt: TGTGCCATCAGTGAGTCGGCAGTGACTACCTACGAGCAGTACTTC
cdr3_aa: CAISESAVTTYEQYF

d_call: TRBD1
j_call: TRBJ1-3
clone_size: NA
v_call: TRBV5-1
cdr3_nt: TGCGCCAGCAGCTGGACAGGGGACCCTGGAAACACCATATATTTT
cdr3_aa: CASSWTGDPGNTIYF